This T cell receptor (beta chain) was obtained from a study of T cell changes during pregnancy in multiple sclerosis. Measured with immunoSEQ multiplex PCR; TCRdb has only the in-frame clones, and not every one. Found here are approximately 34,000 clones, 90% of them singletons; the top ten hold under 6%. Germline values: CDR1 LGHNA, CDR2 YNFKEQ. This CDR3 region has 14 residues. The V and J ends lost 0 bases and 6 bases respectively, with 11 bases between them. The sequence was obtained from a female donor with multiple sclerosis, enrolled in a pregnancy study. Here the sequenced sample was CD8+ T cells from peripheral blood mononuclear cells, taken after pregnancy. The genes are TRBV4-2 and TRBJ1-2; D ambiguous. This chain's CDR3 is CASSQEVLGDGYTF. The CDR3 DNA reads TGTGCCAGCAGCCAAGAGGTGCTGGGCGATGGCTACACCTTC.